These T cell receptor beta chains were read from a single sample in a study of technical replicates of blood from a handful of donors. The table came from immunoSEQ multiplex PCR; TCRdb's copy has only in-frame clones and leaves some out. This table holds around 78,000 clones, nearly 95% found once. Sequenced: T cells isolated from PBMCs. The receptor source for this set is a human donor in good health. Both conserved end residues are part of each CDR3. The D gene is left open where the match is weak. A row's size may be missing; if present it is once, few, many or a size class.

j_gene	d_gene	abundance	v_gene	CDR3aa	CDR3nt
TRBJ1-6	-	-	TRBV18	CASSPSGYFNSPLHF	TGTGCCAGCTCACCATCGGGATACTTTAATTCACCCCTCCACTTT
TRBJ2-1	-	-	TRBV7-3	CASSLEIVGPEQFF	TGTGCCAGCAGCTTAGAAATCGTGGGCCCTGAGCAGTTCTTC
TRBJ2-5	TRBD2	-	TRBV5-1	CASSLSGGQETQYF	TGCGCCAGCAGCTTAAGCGGGGGCCAAGAGACCCAGTACTTC
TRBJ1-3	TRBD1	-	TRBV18	CASSPRDRGQGNTIYF	TGTGCCAGCTCACCCCGGGACAGGGGGCAAGGAAACACCATATATTTT
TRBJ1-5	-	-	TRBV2	CASSRGNQPQHF	TGTGCCAGCAGCCGGGGTAATCAGCCCCAGCATTTT
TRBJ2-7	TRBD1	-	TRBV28	CASRTRGRGPEQYF	TGTGCCAGCAGAACCAGGGGGCGCGGTCCCGAGCAGTACTTC
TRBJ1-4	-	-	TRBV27	CATSPDRLGKLFF	TGTGCCACGTCACCTGACAGGCTTGGAAAACTGTTTTTT
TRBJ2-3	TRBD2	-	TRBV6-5	CASSYSPAGATDTQYF	TGTGCCAGCAGTTACTCACCCGCGGGAGCCACAGATACGCAGTATTTT
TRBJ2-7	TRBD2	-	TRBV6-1	CASSEGRGGSALREQYF	TGTGCCAGCAGTGAAGGCCGGGGCGGGAGCGCACTGCGGGAGCAGTACTTC
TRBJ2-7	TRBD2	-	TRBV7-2	CASSLALAGAAYEQYF	TGTGCCAGCAGCTTAGCCCTAGCGGGGGCGGCCTACGAGCAGTACTTC
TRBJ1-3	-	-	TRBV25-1	CASSESISNSGNTIYF	TGTGCCAGCAGTGAATCCATTTCTAACTCTGGAAACACCATATATTTT
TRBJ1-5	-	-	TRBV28	CASSRWAESNQPQHF	TGTGCCAGCAGCCGGTGGGCAGAGTCCAATCAGCCCCAGCATTTT
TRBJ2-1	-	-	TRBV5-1	CASRFSGAAYNEQFF	TGCGCCAGCAGGTTCAGCGGAGCGGCCTACAATGAGCAGTTCTTC
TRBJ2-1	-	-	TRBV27	CASSLQTRTRSYNEQFF	TGTGCCAGCAGTTTGCAGACTCGAACTAGATCCTACAATGAGCAGTTCTTC
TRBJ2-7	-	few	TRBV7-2	CASSSREMSYEQYF	TGTGCCAGCAGCTCCCGGGAGATGAGTTACGAGCAGTACTTC
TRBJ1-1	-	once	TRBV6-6	CASGDKENTEAFF	TGTGCCAGCGGGGACAAAGAGAACACTGAAGCTTTCTTT
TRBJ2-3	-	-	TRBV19	CASNTGDTQYF	TGTGCCAGTAACACGGGAGATACGCAGTATTTT
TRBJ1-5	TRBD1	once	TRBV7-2	CASSLVGGRGWNQPQHF	TGTGCCAGCAGCTTAGTAGGGGGCAGGGGGTGGAATCAGCCCCAGCATTTT
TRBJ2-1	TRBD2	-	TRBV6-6	CASSPGTSGSGEQFF	TGTGCCAGCAGCCCCGGGACTAGCGGGAGTGGTGAGCAGTTCTTC
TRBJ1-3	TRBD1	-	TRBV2	CASTPDRVGYTIYF	TGTGCCAGCACCCCAGACAGGGTAGGGTACACCATATATTTT
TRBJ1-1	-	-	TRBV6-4	CASSLRGANTEAFF	TGTGCCAGCAGCCTTCGGGGGGCCAACACTGAAGCTTTCTTT
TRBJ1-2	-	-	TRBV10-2	CASSAGGFYGYTF	TGCGCCAGCAGTGCCGGCGGATTCTATGGCTACACCTTC
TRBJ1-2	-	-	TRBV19	CASSIDPNSFYGYTF	TGTGCCAGTAGTATAGATCCTAACAGCTTCTATGGCTACACCTTC
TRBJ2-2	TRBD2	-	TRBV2	CASNLRGVYTGELFF	TGTGCCAGCAACCTGCGGGGGGTGTACACCGGGGAGCTGTTTTTT
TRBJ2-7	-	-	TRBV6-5	CATTGLYEQYF	TGTGCCACCACTGGTCTCTACGAGCAGTACTTC
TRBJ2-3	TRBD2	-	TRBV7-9	CASSLERLAGSGDTQYF	TGTGCCAGCAGCCTTGAGAGACTAGCGGGAAGTGGAGATACGCAGTATTTT
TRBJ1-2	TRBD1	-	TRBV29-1	CSVVVNRGNYGYTF	TGCAGCGTCGTCGTCAACAGGGGTAATTATGGCTACACCTTC
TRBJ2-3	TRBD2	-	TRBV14	CASSLTLAGGSTDTQYF	TGTGCCAGCAGCCTCACCTTAGCGGGGGGAAGCACAGATACGCAGTATTTT
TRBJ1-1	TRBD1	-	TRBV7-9	CASSPKEGQGAYTEAFF	TGTGCCAGCAGCCCAAAGGAGGGACAGGGGGCGTACACTGAAGCTTTCTTT
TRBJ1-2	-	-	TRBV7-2	CASSLASSRIGYTF	TGTGCCAGCAGCTTAGCATCAAGCAGGATCGGCTACACCTTC
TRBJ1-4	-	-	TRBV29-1	CSAQYHINGRINEKLFF	TGCAGCGCCCAATACCATATCAATGGGAGGATAAATGAAAAACTGTTTTTT
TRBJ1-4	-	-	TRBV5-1	CASSPREGLTEKLFF	TGCGCCAGCAGCCCCCGGGAGGGGTTGACCGAAAAACTGTTTTTT
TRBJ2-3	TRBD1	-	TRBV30	CAWSVGTGGFTDTQYF	TGTGCCTGGAGTGTTGGGACAGGGGGGTTCACAGATACGCAGTATTTT
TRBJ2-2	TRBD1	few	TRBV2	CASSDGRGKAGELFF	TGTGCCAGCAGTGACGGCAGGGGGAAGGCCGGGGAGCTGTTTTTT
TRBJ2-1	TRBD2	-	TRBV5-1	CASNPGTSGDNEQFF	TGCGCCAGCAACCCAGGGACTAGCGGAGACAATGAGCAGTTCTTC
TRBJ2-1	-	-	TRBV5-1	CASSLDPSREPNEQFF	TGCGCCAGCAGCTTGGATCCCTCCCGGGAGCCTAATGAGCAGTTCTTC
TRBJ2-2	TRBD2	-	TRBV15	CATSTGLAGGREEELFF	TGTGCCACGTCCACCGGACTAGCGGGAGGGCGAGAGGAGGAGCTGTTTTTT
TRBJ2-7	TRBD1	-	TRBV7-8	CASSLPWRQGIFHEQYF	TGTGCCAGCAGCCTCCCTTGGAGACAGGGAATTTTCCACGAGCAGTACTTC
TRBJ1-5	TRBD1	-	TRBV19	CASSIIQGNQPQHF	TGTGCCAGTAGTATTATACAGGGGAATCAGCCCCAGCATTTT
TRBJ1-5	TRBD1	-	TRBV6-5	CASSFRTGSNQPQHF	TGTGCCAGCAGTTTCCGGACAGGGAGCAATCAGCCCCAGCATTTT
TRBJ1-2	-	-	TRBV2	CASMTAGYGYTF	TGTGCCAGCATGACAGCCGGCTATGGCTACACCTTC
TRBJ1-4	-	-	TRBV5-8	CASSSTGADKKLFF	TGTGCCAGCAGCTCGACAGGCGCAGATAAAAAACTGTTTTTT
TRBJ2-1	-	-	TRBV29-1	CSVPGQFF	TGCAGCGTGCCCGGGCAGTTCTTC
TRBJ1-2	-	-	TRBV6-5	CASAWTENYGYTF	TGTGCCAGCGCTTGGACAGAGAACTATGGCTACACCTTC
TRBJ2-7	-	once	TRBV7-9	CASSSRSGSRSYEQYF	TGTGCCAGCAGCTCTAGAAGTGGCAGCCGCTCCTACGAGCAGTACTTC